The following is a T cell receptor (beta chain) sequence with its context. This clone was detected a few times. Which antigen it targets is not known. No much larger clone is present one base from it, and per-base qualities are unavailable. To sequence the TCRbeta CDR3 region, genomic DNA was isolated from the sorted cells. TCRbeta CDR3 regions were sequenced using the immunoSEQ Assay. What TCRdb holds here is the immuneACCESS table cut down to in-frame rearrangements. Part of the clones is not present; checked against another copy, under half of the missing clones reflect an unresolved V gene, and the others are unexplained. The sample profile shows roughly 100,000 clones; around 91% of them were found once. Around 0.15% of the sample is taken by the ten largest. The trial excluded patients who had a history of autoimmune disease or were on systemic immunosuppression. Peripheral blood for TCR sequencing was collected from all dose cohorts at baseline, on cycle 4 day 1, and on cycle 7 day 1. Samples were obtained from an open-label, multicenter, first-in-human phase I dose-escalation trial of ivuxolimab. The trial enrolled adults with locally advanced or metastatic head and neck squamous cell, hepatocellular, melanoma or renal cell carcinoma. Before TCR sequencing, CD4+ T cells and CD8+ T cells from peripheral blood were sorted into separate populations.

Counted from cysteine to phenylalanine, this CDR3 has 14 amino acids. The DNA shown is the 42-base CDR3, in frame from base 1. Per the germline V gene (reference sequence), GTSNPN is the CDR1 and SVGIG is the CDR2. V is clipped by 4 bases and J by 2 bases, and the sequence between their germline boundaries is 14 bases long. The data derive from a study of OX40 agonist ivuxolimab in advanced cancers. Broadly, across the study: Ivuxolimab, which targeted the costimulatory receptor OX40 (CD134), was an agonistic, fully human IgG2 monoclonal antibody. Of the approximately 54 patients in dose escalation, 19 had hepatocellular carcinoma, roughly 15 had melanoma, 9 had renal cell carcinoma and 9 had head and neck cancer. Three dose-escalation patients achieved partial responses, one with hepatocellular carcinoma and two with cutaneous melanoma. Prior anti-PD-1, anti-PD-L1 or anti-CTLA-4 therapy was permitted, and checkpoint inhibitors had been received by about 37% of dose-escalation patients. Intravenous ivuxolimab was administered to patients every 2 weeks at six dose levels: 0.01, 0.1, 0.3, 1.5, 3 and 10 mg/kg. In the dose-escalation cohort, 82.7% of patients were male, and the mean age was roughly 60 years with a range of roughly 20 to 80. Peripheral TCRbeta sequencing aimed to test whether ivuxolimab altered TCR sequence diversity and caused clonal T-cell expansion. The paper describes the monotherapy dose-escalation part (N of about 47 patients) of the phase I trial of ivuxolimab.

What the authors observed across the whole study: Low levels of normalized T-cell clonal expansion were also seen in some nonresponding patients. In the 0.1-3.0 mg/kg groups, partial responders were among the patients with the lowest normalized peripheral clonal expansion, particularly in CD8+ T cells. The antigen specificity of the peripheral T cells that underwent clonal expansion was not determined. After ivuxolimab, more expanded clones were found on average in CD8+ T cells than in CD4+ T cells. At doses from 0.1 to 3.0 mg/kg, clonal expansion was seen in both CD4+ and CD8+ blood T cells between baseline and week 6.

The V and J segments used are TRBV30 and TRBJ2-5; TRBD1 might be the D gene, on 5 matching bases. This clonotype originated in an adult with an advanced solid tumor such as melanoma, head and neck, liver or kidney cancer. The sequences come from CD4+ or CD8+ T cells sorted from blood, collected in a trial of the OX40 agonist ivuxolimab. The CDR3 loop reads CAWNPTEEQETQYF. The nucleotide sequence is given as TGTGCCTGGAACCCGACAGAAGAACAAGAGACCCAGTACTTC.